This is a list of T cell receptor beta chains from one sample in a study of cytomegalovirus exposure and HLA in healthy donors. Produced via immunoSEQ multiplex PCR; TCRdb's table is partial and in-frame only. The table includes about 270,000 clones, roughly 85% detected once. The material sequenced was PBMCs. The source is a man aged 40-49 years in good health and CMV-seropositive. CDR3s include the opening cysteine and the closing phenylalanine or tryptophan. A D gene is named only where the DNA matches it firmly. Clone size is not always given. Where it is, it says once, few, many or a class for expanded clones.

D gene	V gene	J gene	clone size	CDR3 length	CDR3 DNA	CDR3 protein
TRBD2	TRBV7-9	TRBJ2-7	few	14	TGTGCCAGCAGCTTACTAGCGGGAGTATACGAGCAGTACTTC	CASSLLAGVYEQYF
TRBD1	TRBV6-1	TRBJ1-5	-	15	TGTGCCAGCAGGACAGACAGGGGGCGAAATCAGCCCCAGCATTTT	CASRTDRGRNQPQHF
-	TRBV7-2	TRBJ2-7	-	14	TGTGCCAGCAGCCAACATATACGGGACTACGAGCAGTACTTC	CASSQHIRDYEQYF
-	TRBV7-9	TRBJ1-1	-	12	TGTGCCAGCAGCTTAGCGGGCACCGAAGCTTTCTTT	CASSLAGTEAFF
-	TRBV30	TRBJ2-7	-	14	TGTGCCTGGAGTGTAGGCGCACCCCACTACGAGCAGTACTTC	CAWSVGAPHYEQYF
-	TRBV29-1	TRBJ2-7	-	13	TGCAGCGTTCGACATTTGCAAAGCTACGAGCAGTACTTC	CSVRHLQSYEQYF
-	TRBV15	TRBJ2-1	once	18	TGTGCCACCAGCAGAGATGTTGGGGGCCGACCCCGGTACAATGAGCAGTTCTTC	CATSRDVGGRPRYNEQFF
-	TRBV5-8	TRBJ2-2	-	15	TGTGCCAGCAGGTTTGAGGAGGCTACCCCCGGGGAGCTGTTTTTT	CASRFEEATPGELFF
TRBD1	TRBV29-1	TRBJ2-7	-	15	TGCAGCGTTGAAGACGTGCAGACAGGGCGCTACGAGCAGTACTTC	CSVEDVQTGRYEQYF
-	TRBV27	TRBJ2-1	-	14	TGTGCCAGCAGTTTATCGGCCATCAACAATGAGCAGTTCTTC	CASSLSAINNEQFF
TRBD1	TRBV28	TRBJ2-5	-	14	TGTGCCAGCAGTTTAGGACAGGGGGGAGAGACCCAGTACTTC	CASSLGQGGETQYF
-	TRBV9	TRBJ2-1	-	15	TGTGCCAGCAGCCCATGGTACGGGAGCGGCAATGAGCAGTTCTTC	CASSPWYGSGNEQFF
TRBD1	TRBV14	TRBJ1-2	-	16	TGTGCCAGCAGCATAGGACAGGGCTTATCTAACTATGGCTACACCTTC	CASSIGQGLSNYGYTF
-	TRBV4-2	TRBJ2-3	-	14	TGTGCCAGCAGCCAAATAAGCGTCCCAGATACGCAGTATTTT	CASSQISVPDTQYF
TRBD1	TRBV19	TRBJ2-7	-	15	TGTGCCAGTAGTATCTCGGACAGGGAGTCCTACGAGCAGTACTTC	CASSISDRESYEQYF
-	TRBV18	TRBJ1-5	-	15	TGTGCCAGCTCACCGATCCGACAGGGCAATCAGCCCCAGCATTTT	CASSPIRQGNQPQHF
TRBD2	TRBV14	TRBJ2-7	-	14	TGTGCCAGCAGCCCAGTCGGGACTATCTACGAGCAGTACTTC	CASSPVGTIYEQYF
TRBD2	TRBV5-6	TRBJ2-1	-	13	TGTGCCAGCAGCGAGGGACTATCCAATGAGCAGTTCTTC	CASSEGLSNEQFF
TRBD2	TRBV2	TRBJ2-3	-	15	TGTGCCAGCAGTCTCGGGGGCGGGAGGGCAGATACGCAGTATTTT	CASSLGGGRADTQYF
TRBD1	TRBV18	TRBJ1-1	once	13	TGTGCCAGCTCACAGGACAGGGGCACTGAAGCTTTCTTT	CASSQDRGTEAFF
-	TRBV2	TRBJ2-1	-	15	TGTGCCAGCAGTGTGGCCCCAGGAAAATACAATGAGCAGTTCTTC	CASSVAPGKYNEQFF
TRBD2	TRBV5-1	TRBJ2-2	-	16	TGCGCCAGCAGCCCGGGGGGGCGGGAGTACACCGGGGAGCTGTTTTTT	CASSPGGREYTGELFF
-	TRBV7-3	TRBJ2-6	-	15	TGTGCCAGCGGCAGGTTCCTCTCTGGGGCCAACGTCCTGACTTTC	CASGRFLSGANVLTF
-	TRBV29-1	TRBJ2-5	once	13	TGCAGCGTTGAAGGGACAGCAGAAGAGACCCAGTACTTC	CSVEGTAEETQYF
TRBD1	TRBV28	TRBJ1-1	-	12	TGTGCCAGCAGTAGCCCGGGACAGGAAGCTTTCTTT	CASSSPGQEAFF
-	TRBV15	TRBJ2-5	-	15	TGTGCCACCAGCAGAGGTCTAGCAGACGAAGAGACCCAGTACTTC	CATSRGLADEETQYF
TRBD2	TRBV28	TRBJ2-7	-	15	TGTGCCAGCAGTTTAAGGAGCGGGAGGGCACGGGAGCAGTACTTC	CASSLRSGRAREQYF
-	TRBV7-3	TRBJ2-7	-	14	TGTGCCAGCAGCTTAGGGGCTAGTAGGGACGAGCAGTACTTC	CASSLGASRDEQYF
-	TRBV4-3	TRBJ2-5	-	13	TGCGCCAGCAGCCAAGAGCTGAGGGAGACCCAGTACTTC	CASSQELRETQYF
-	TRBV6-1	TRBJ2-7	few	17	TGTGCCAGCAGTGAAGCCCTACGCGCGGCTGTCTCCTACGAGCAGTACTTC	CASSEALRAAVSYEQYF
-	TRBV27	TRBJ2-7	-	14	TGTGCCAGCAGTTCCACCCCCGAGGGTAGCGAGCAGTACTTC	CASSSTPEGSEQYF
TRBD1	TRBV9	TRBJ2-3	-	16	TGTGCCAGCAGCGATCGACAGGGGGCGCAACCCGATACGCAGTATTTT	CASSDRQGAQPDTQYF
TRBD1	TRBV5-4	TRBJ2-2	-	14	TGTGCCAGCACCGGGACAGTCTCCTCCGGGGAGCTGTTTTTT	CASTGTVSSGELFF
-	TRBV5-5	TRBJ1-2	-	13	TGTGCCAGCAGCTTGATGACAGGCTATGGCTACACCTTC	CASSLMTGYGYTF
TRBD2	TRBV6-6	TRBJ2-1	-	15	TGTGCCAGCAGTCCAGCGGGAGGGGCCTACAATGAGCAGTTCTTC	CASSPAGGAYNEQFF